This TCR beta chain was captured by sequencing in a study of blood T cell repertoires in COVID-19. For the study at large: The study drew acute and convalescent COVID-19 samples from the United States, Italy and Spain. The analysed material was cDNA or gDNA that came from T cells, B-cell-depleted T cells, or PBMCs.

The authors' processing: How many nucleated cells were present was estimated from reference gene primer amplification. Clones were sequenced by immunoSEQ multiplex PCR, and TCRdb holds only the in-frame ones, with some missing. V and J calls and clone size come straight from that table; D and trimming were deduced from the DNA. The repertoire holds more than 140,000 clones, with around 83% as singletons. Input material: peripheral blood. The source is a human donor in a cohort sampled during active COVID-19.

The DNA for the CDR3 is TGCGCCAGCAGCTTTGGGTTACTAGCGGGAGGGCCAGAGCAAGAGACCCAGTACTTC. Translating it yields CASSFGLLAGGPEQETQYF. The chain employs TRBV5-1 and TRBJ2-5, with TRBD2 matching 13 bases. The germline V gene encodes CDR1 SGHRS and CDR2 YFSETQ. The junction had 12 bases not matched to a gene; V was cut back by 2 bases and J by 2 bases. The CDR3 runs 19 residues. The full variable domain, its missing parts supplied by reference TRBV5-1 and TRBJ2-5, is KAGVTQTPRYLIKTRGQQVTLSCSPISGHRSVSWYQQTPGQGLQFLFEYFSETQRNKGNFPGRFSGRQFSNSRSEMNVSTLELGDSALYLCASSFGLLAGGPEQETQYFGPGTRLLVL.